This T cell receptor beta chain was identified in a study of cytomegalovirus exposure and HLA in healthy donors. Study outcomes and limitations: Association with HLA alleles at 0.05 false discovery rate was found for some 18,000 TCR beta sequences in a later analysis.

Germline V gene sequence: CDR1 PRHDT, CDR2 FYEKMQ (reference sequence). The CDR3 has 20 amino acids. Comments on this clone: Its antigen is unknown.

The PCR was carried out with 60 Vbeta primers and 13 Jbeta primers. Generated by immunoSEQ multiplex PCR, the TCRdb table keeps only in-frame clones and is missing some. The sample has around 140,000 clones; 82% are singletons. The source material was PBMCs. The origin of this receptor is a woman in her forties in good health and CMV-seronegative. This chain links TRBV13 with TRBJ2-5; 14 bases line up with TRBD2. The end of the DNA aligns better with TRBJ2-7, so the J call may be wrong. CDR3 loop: CASSSSPTSGRVRASYEQYF. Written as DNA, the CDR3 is TGTGCCAGCAGCTCCTCGCCGACTAGCGGGAGGGTTAGGGCCTCCTACGAGCAGTACTTC.